This entry lists 10 T cell receptor beta chains sequenced from one sample in a study of shared clonotypes between healthy human individuals. TCRdb keeps only in-frame clones here, not all; method: immunoSEQ multiplex PCR. The profile shows roughly 500,000 clones, about four fifths of them singletons. Sequencing input: PBMCs. These receptors all come from a woman between 35 and 50 years old in good health. Some clones in this sample may be carry-over from other donors' samples.

The chain employs TRBV9 and TRBJ2-2, with TRBD1 matching 10 bases. The V and J ends lost 3 bases and 7 bases, in that order; junction bases with no gene match: 6. The length of the CDR3 is 15 residues. Germline loops: CDR1 SGDLS, CDR2 YYNGEE. The CDR3 reads CASSATGTGVGELFF. CDR3 coding DNA: TGTGCCAGCAGCGCAACCGGGACAGGGGTCGGGGAGCTGTTTTTT.

The chain's CDR3 is CASSADSWEQYF. In nucleotides, the CDR3 is TGTGCCAGCAGTGCCGATAGCTGGGAGCAGTACTTC. The rearrangement links TRBV25-1 to TRBJ2-7; no clear D gene. V was trimmed by 4 bases and J by 7 bases, leaving 11 bases between them. Per the germline V gene, CDR1 is MGHDK and CDR2 is SYGVNS. The CDR3 has 12 amino acids.

This rearrangement joins TRBV25-1 to TRBJ1-6, with 7 bases identical to TRBD1. CDR1 is MGHDK and CDR2 is SYGVNS in the germline V gene. Germline trimming cut 4 bases from V and 18 bases from J; bases unmatched to any gene: 15. The CDR3 length is 14 residues. The CDR3 protein is CASSVKWVRDRDHF. The CDR3 region has the DNA TGTGCCAGCAGTGTGAAGTGGGTCAGGGACAGAGACCACTTT.

J is TRBJ2-1 and V is TRBV21-1; the D call TRBD2 from the table was never checked on the DNA. TRBV21-1 is a known pseudogene. There are 17 residues in the CDR3. DNA of the CDR3: TGTGCCAGCAGCAAATCTCACCGCGGGAGAACGGCTAATGAGCAGTTCTTC. The encoded protein is CASSKSHRGRTANEQFF.

The rearrangement links TRBV18 to TRBJ2-7; 10 positions agree with TRBD1. The CDR3 runs to 15 residues. The V and J ends lost 2 bases and 3 bases, in that order; junction bases with no gene match: 4. Germline CDR1 reads KGHSH; CDR2 reads LQKENI. As DNA, the CDR3 is TGTGCCAGCTCACCAGGGACAGGGGTTGGCTACGAGCAGTACTTC. Its protein is CASSPGTGVGYEQYF.

This clone appeared many times. V usage is TRBV28 and J usage is TRBJ2-3; TRBD2 agrees at 7 bases. The CDR3 is 17 residues long. J lost 1 base, V lost 6 bases, and 13 bases had no gene match. Germline-derived CDR1 and CDR2 are MDHEN and SYDVKM. DNA for the CDR3: TGTGCCAGCAGAACGTGGGGAGGGAGAGGAGGCACAGATACGCAGTATTTT. As protein: CASRTWGGRGGTDTQYF.

This chain joins TRBV7-3 and TRBJ2-7, with 8 nucleotides matching TRBD1. Germline loops: CDR1 SGHTA, CDR2 FQGTGA. Trimming took 5 bases from V and 0 from J; bases not matched to a gene: 3. The CDR3 length is 14 residues. This CDR3 is CASSPGGYSYEQYF. The CDR3 DNA reads TGTGCCAGCAGCCCAGGGGGCTACTCCTACGAGCAGTACTTC.

The rearrangement links TRBV7-2 to TRBJ2-7, with TRBD1 as a possible D gene (6 bases). The V gene lost 1 base and the J gene lost 2 bases, with 18 bases spanning the gap. Germline values: CDR1 SGHTA, CDR2 FQGNSA. CDR3 length: 17 residues. CDR3 sequence (DNA): TGTGCCAGCAGCTTAGATTTTATGGGGGCGGCAACCTACGAGCAGTACTTC. Translation gives CASSLDFMGAATYEQYF. The complete variable domain, with remaining parts taken from reference TRBV7-2 and TRBJ2-7, reads GAGVSQSPSNKVTEKGKDVELRCDPISGHTALYWYRQSLGQGLEFLIYFQGNSAPDKSGLPSDRFSAERTGGSVSTLTIQRTQQEDSAVYLCASSLDFMGAATYEQYFGPGTRLTVT.

The V gene is TRBV7-2, the J gene TRBJ1-5; D is unclear. CDR1 is SGHTA and CDR2 is FQGNSA in the germline V gene. Trimming cost V 5 bases and J 9 bases, with 17 bases left between them. CDR3 length: 14 amino acids. The DNA of the CDR3 is TGTGCCAGCAGCCCCCTTTCCGGGTCGCGGCCCCAGCATTTT. This sequence encodes CASSPLSGSRPQHF.

The chain links TRBV9 to TRBJ2-4; D is uncertain. Trimming took 0 bases from V and 6 from J, leaving 13 bases between them. There are 15 residues in the CDR3. Germline V lookup: CDR1 SGDLS, CDR2 YYNGEE. In DNA form, the CDR3 reads TGTGCCAGCAGCGTAGGTGGGGATTTCGGAAACATTCAGTACTTC. Its protein product is CASSVGGDFGNIQYF.